Listed below are T cell receptor beta chains from one sample, sequenced in a study of T cells after yellow fever vaccination. TCRdb itself ran the 5' RACE reads through MiXCR, one entry per CDR3 protein. Of approximately 58,000 distinct CDR3 sequences in the sample, approximately 6.1% were seen once. Sequenced here: PBMCs, either bulk or a sorted T-cell subset (CD4+, CD8+, memory, or dextramer-sorted; not recorded which), sampled on the day of the yellow fever booster vaccination. The receptors were gathered from a man between 18 and 35 years old who received the YFV17D yellow fever vaccine. Both conserved end residues are part of each CDR3. A D gene is named only where the DNA matches it firmly. Only some rows state a clone size, as once, few, many or a class for expanded clones.

d_call j_call v_call clone_size cdr3_nt cdr3_aa
NA TRBJ1-6 TRBV4-1 many TGCGCCAGCAGCCAAGACGTTCCAGGTGAGAATAATTCACCCCTCCACTTT CASSQDVPGENNSPLHF
TRBD2 TRBJ2-3 TRBV12-3/TRBV12-4 many TGTGCCAGCAGTTTAAAGCGGGGGGCCCCAGATACGCAGTATTTT CASSLKRGAPDTQYF
NA TRBJ2-1 TRBV12-3/TRBV12-4 many TGTGCCAGCAGTTTCCATCCGGGACTCGGGGACAATGAGCAGTTCTTC CASSFHPGLGDNEQFF
TRBD2 TRBJ2-3 TRBV3-1 few TGTGCCAGCAGCCGCTATCGGGGGGGATTTAGCACAGATACGCAGTATTTT CASSRYRGGFSTDTQYF
TRBD1 TRBJ1-5 TRBV27 few TGTGCCAGCAGTTTGACAGGGGGTAGCAATCAGCCCCAGCATTTT CASSLTGGSNQPQHF
NA TRBJ2-7 TRBV5-1 many TGCGCCAGCAGCGGGGGGGCGACTGAGCCCTCCTACGAGCAGTACTTC CASSGGATEPSYEQYF
NA TRBJ2-7 TRBV12-2 many TGTGCAAGTCGCTTAGAGGGGAACGAGCAGTACTTC CASRLEGNEQYF
NA TRBJ1-2 TRBV6-2/TRBV6-3 many TGTGCCAGCACTACGACAGTAGCTAACTATGGCTACACCTTC CASTTTVANYGYTF
NA TRBJ1-4 TRBV9 few TGTGCCAGCAGCGAAGGGGGAGAAAAACTGTTTTTT CASSEGGEKLFF
TRBD1 TRBJ1-1 TRBV4-1 NA TGCGCCAGCAGTACCCGGGACAGGGGCTTGAACACTGAAGCTTTCTTT CASSTRDRGLNTEAFF
NA TRBJ1-1 TRBV25-1 NA TGTGCCAGCAGTGACTTCAGTGGGGATCTGAACACTGAAGCTTTCTTT CASSDFSGDLNTEAFF
NA TRBJ2-2 TRBV7-6 NA TGTGCCAGCAGCTCCGGCCCGACCGGGGAGCTGTTTTTT CASSSGPTGELFF
NA TRBJ1-4 TRBV4-3 few TGCGCCAGCAGTATAGGTTCGGGACTTACAGGCGAAAAACTGTTTTTT CASSIGSGLTGEKLFF
TRBD1 TRBJ2-2 TRBV7-9 few TGTGCCAGCAGCCACAAGGGACAGCCGCCCGGGGAGCTGTTTTTT CASSHKGQPPGELFF
NA TRBJ1-5 TRBV5-5 few TGTGCCAGCAGCTTTTCTCAGGGTCGTCAGCCCCAGCATTTT CASSFSQGRQPQHF